This TCR beta chain came from a study of T-cell reconstitution after alpha-beta-depleted transplantation in children. Looked up from germline, CDR1 is MDHEN and CDR2 is SYDVKM. Trimming stripped 2 bases from V and 8 bases from J, with 16 bases between. The CDR3 totals 14 residues. For TCRbeta, the library was prepared with unique molecular identifiers. MiXCR, applied by TCRdb to the PCR reads, yields one record per CDR3 protein. The table has 480,000 or so distinct CDR3 sequences, about 10% seen once. On this clonotype itself: What it recognizes is unknown.

General study points: Surviving recipient cells, namely T cells and thymic progenitors, were the source of high day-60 TCRbeta diversity in some patients. In patients about two months after transplant, alpha-beta T cells reportedly arose from several hundred expanded graft clones. T-cell counts and diversity at one year following transplant were attributed mainly to newly produced T cells.

This specimen consisted of PBMCs, obtained before TCRalphabeta/CD19-depleted stem cell transplant. The clonotype originates from a child younger than 10 with inherited bone marrow failure, due to receive a stem cell transplant. The gene calls are TRBV28 and TRBJ2-7, with D perhaps TRBD1 (5 bases). The CDR3 spells CASSLATVTAKQYF. The CDR3 nucleotides are TGTGCCAGCAGTTTAGCGACAGTAACTGCTAAGCAGTACTTC.